The text below deals with one TCR beta chain. The antigen is undetermined. An end of the junction does not agree with germline; a read error may underlie this. This record comes from a study of early stage breast cancer tumors. Background on the study: Of fewer than 20 invasive breast tumors, approximately 11 were hormone receptor-positive, HER2-negative. Among approximately twelve ER+/PR+/HER2- tumors, eight were ductal, four lobular. Broader study findings: Bulk DNA sequencing of unsorted cells missed chain pairing and markers.

Each sample had two DNA replicates, about 0.5 ug blood or about 1.4 ug tissue. Profiled with immunoSEQ multiplex PCR; TCRdb holds only in-frame clones, not every one. Of around 28,000 clones in the sample, approximately 70% were seen once. The CDR3 is 14 residues long. Germline V gene sequence: CDR1 SGHTA, CDR2 FQGNSA. The J gene is TRBJ2-1, the V gene TRBV7-2; 9 bases are shared with TRBD2. The receptor was derived from a person between 30 and 45 years old with breast cancer. Sequencing was carried out using breast tumor tissue. The CDR3 DNA sequence: TGTGCCAGCAGCCTAGCGGGAAACTACAATGAGCAGTTCTTC. Protein sequence: CASSLAGNYNEQFF.